This T cell receptor beta chain was captured in a study of T cell clonotyping in hematopoietic cell transplantation. Findings and caveats of the study: No sorting was done, leaving CD4 and CD8 contributions mixed.

V dropped 10 bases and J dropped 5; count of bases not matched to a gene: 10. Per the germline V gene, CDR1 is LNHDA and CDR2 is SQIVND (reference sequence). CDR3 length: 13 residues. Produced via immunoSEQ multiplex PCR; TCRdb's table is partial and in-frame only. This table has fewer than 6,000 clones, around 19% appearing once. Recipient blood drawn about 28 days pretransplant and days 30, 100, 180 after. In the case of this clone: The antigen remains undetermined.

This clonotype originated in a young adult male patient who had an allogeneic stem cell transplant, so the T cells may come from the graft donor. Some clones in this sample may be carry-over from other donors' samples. The chain couples TRBV19 to TRBJ2-5; 7 bases line up with TRBD2. Source: PBMCs, taken 180 days after allogeneic stem cell transplant. CDR3 in amino acids: CATRGGLWETQYF. DNA of the CDR3: TGTGCCACAAGGGGAGGGTTATGGGAGACCCAGTACTTC.